The 29 T cell receptor beta chains below come from one sample, sequenced in a study of blood T cell repertoires in COVID-19. The method was immunoSEQ multiplex PCR; TCRdb's version includes in-frame clones alone and lacks a portion of them. The profile shows about 430,000 clones, about 90% of them singletons. Material: peripheral blood. The receptors come from a man in his late teens or twenties with COVID-19, enrolled during active disease.

The J gene is TRBJ1-2, the V gene TRBV11-2; no clear D gene. CDR1 and CDR2 from the germline V gene are SGHAT and FQNNGV. V was shortened by 6 bases and J by 4 bases, with 15 bases between the two germline ends. The CDR3 is 14 amino acids. CDR3 sequence (DNA): TGTGCCAGCAGGAGGCTAGGTCGGAGCTATGGCTACACCTTC. Its translation is CASRRLGRSYGYTF.

CDR3 sequence reads: CASSPLGGATNEKLFF. CDR3 bases: TGTGCCAGCAGTCCCCTGGGGGGAGCAACTAATGAAAAACTGTTTTTT. The chain uses TRBV6-6 and TRBJ1-4, with D possibly being TRBD1 (5 bases). Looked up from germline, CDR1 is MNHNY and CDR2 is SVGAGI (reference sequence). The V end was cut by 5 bases, the J end by 0 bases, with 13 bases between. The CDR3 covers 16 residues.

This chain connects TRBV11-2 to TRBJ2-1, with 7 bases identical to TRBD2. This CDR3 comprises 15 residues. The junction had 8 bases not matched to a gene; V was cut back by 2 bases and J by 7 bases. CDR1 is SGHAT and CDR2 is FQNNGV in the germline V gene. This CDR3 is CASSLTSLAANEQFF. The CDR3 region has the DNA TGTGCCAGCAGCTTAACTTCCCTAGCGGCAAATGAGCAGTTCTTC.

The genes are TRBV6-1 and TRBJ2-7; 10 positions agree with TRBD2. With V trimmed by 2 bases and J by 2 bases, 3 bases remained unmatched. This CDR3 comprises 15 residues. CDR1 and CDR2 (germline): MNHNS, SASEGT. The CDR3 sequence is CASSEPTSGTYEQYF. DNA of the CDR3: TGTGCCAGCAGTGAACCCACTAGCGGGACCTACGAGCAGTACTTC.

CDR3 bases: TGTGCCAGCAGCGACAGAAGACAGGGGAATCAGCCCCAGCATTTT. This encodes CASSDRRQGNQPQHF. This chain uses TRBV3-1 (or the pseudogene TRBV3-2) with TRBJ1-5; 8 positions agree with TRBD1. V lost 5 bases, J lost 4 bases, and 7 bases stayed unmatched. The CDR3 consists of 15 residues. The germline V gene encodes CDR1 LGHDT and CDR2 YNNKEL (reference sequence).

The chain uses TRBV5-4 and TRBJ2-3; TRBD2 might be the D (6 bases). This CDR3 region has 15 residues. V gave up 4 bases and J gave up 2 bases, with 14 bases separating them. Germline CDR1 and CDR2: SGHNT and YYREEE (reference sequence). The CDR3 loop is CASSVAGYYTDTQYF. CDR3 nucleotide sequence: TGTGCCAGCAGCGTTGCGGGGTACTACACAGATACGCAGTATTTT.

This clone was detected once. The V gene is TRBV6-5, the J gene TRBJ1-5; no firm D call. V dropped 6 bases and J dropped 6 bases, with 18 bases sitting between them. CDR1 MNHEY and CDR2 SVGAGI come from the germline V gene. This CDR3 spans 15 amino acids. The chain's CDR3 is CASRTSTVSSQPQHF. The CDR3 bases are TGTGCCAGCAGAACCAGTACAGTTTCCAGTCAGCCCCAGCATTTT.

To note about this clone: The sample carries other DNA sequences with the same CDR3. V usage is TRBV5-4 and J usage is TRBJ1-3; D may be TRBD1 (5 bases). The ends were cut back, 0 bases at V and 4 bases at J, with 11 bases in the middle. CDR1 and CDR2 (germline): SGHNT, YYREEE (reference sequence). The CDR3 contains 15 residues. The DNA for the CDR3 is TGTGCCAGCAGCTTGGACGGCGGGGGAGGAAACACCATATATTTT. Protein: CASSLDGGGGNTIYF.

This CDR3 is CASSRRNRGGNTEAFF. DNA of the CDR3: TGTGCCAGCAGCAGACGGAACAGGGGGGGGAACACTGAAGCTTTCTTT. The chain joins TRBV5-4 to TRBJ1-1; 8 positions match TRBD1. With V trimmed by 4 bases and J by 1 base, 9 bases remained unmatched. The CDR3 is 16 amino acids. The germline CDR1 and CDR2 sequences are SGHNT and YYREEE (reference sequence).

A remark on this clone: Germline is not matched at one junction end, which may reflect a read error. The chain links TRBV7-9 to TRBJ2-4; possible D gene TRBD2, 6 bases. The CDR3 contains 13 residues. Germline CDR1 is SEHNR and CDR2 is FQNEAQ (reference sequence). The CDR3 DNA follows: TGTGCCAGCAGCTTATCCCAACGCGGGGATCTCTTCTTC. This encodes CASSLSQRGDLFF.

This clone was observed a single time. This chain connects TRBV19 to TRBJ2-1; tentative D call: TRBD2 (7 bases). Germline V gives CDR1 LNHDA, CDR2 SQIVND (reference sequence). CDR3 length equals 16 residues. Trimming removed 4 bases at V and 10 bases at J, with 23 bases between. The chain's CDR3 is CASSKDRTRQVPEQFF. The CDR3 DNA sequence: TGTGCCAGTAGTAAGGATCGGACTAGACAGGTCCCAGAGCAGTTCTTC.

The chain employs TRBV12-3 or TRBV12-4 and TRBJ2-5; 12 nucleotides match TRBD2. Germline trimming cut 6 bases from V and 6 bases from J; bases unmatched to any gene: 2. The CDR3 consists of 13 residues. Here the CDR3 DNA reads TGTGCCAGCAGCCTAGCGGGAGGGCAGACCCAGTACTTC. It is translated as CASSLAGGQTQYF.

The J gene is TRBJ2-7, the V gene TRBV29-1; 8 bases align to TRBD2. Germline V lookup: CDR1 SQVTM, CDR2 ANQGSEA. The CDR3 totals 12 residues. The V and J ends lost 7 bases and 3 bases, in that order; junction bases with no gene match: 5. Here the CDR3 reads CSGGGPDYEQYF. CDR3 in DNA: TGCAGCGGCGGGGGGCCCGACTACGAGCAGTACTTC.

The gene calls are TRBV7-9 and TRBJ2-3; D is perhaps TRBD2 (6 bases). Per germline, CDR1 SEHNR and CDR2 FQNEAQ (reference sequence). Trimming shortened V by 5 bases and J by 3 bases, and 18 bases separated the two germline ends. The CDR3 totals 16 residues. The CDR3 bases are TGTGCCAGCAGCCTCAACAGGCCTAGCGTTACAGATACGCAGTATTTT. As protein: CASSLNRPSVTDTQYF.

The J gene is TRBJ2-1, the V gene TRBV11-2, with D possibly being TRBD2 (5 bases). The CDR3 spans 15 residues. Germline CDR1 reads SGHAT; CDR2 reads FQNNGV. Deletions cut 4 bases from V and 0 bases from J, with 10 bases between. The CDR3 reads CASSSGLPSYNEQFF. CDR3 DNA sequence: TGTGCCAGCAGCTCTGGACTTCCCTCCTACAATGAGCAGTTCTTC.

The chain has TRBV6-5 and TRBJ2-1; tentative D call: TRBD2 (6 bases). CDR1 is MNHEY, CDR2 SVGAGI, per germline. The CDR3 is 14 amino acids. Trimming shortened V by 6 bases and J by 3 bases, and 12 bases separated the two germline ends. The CDR3 spells CASRSGLYYNEQFF. CDR3 bases: TGTGCCAGCAGATCGGGACTCTACTACAATGAGCAGTTCTTC.

The chain combines TRBV11-2 with TRBJ1-1; possibly TRBD1 for D (5 bases). CDR3 length equals 18 residues. With 0 bases removed from V and 5 bases from J, the gap between germline ends came to 22 bases. CDR1 and CDR2 (germline): SGHAT, FQNNGV. The CDR3 here is CASSLDYGGYASRTEAFF. As DNA, the CDR3 is TGTGCCAGCAGCTTAGATTACGGGGGTTATGCTTCCAGGACTGAAGCTTTCTTT.

CDR3 amino acids: CASSQDYNIPPPFF. DNA of the CDR3: TGTGCCAGCAGCCAAGATTATAACATTCCCCCGCCCTTCTTC. The gene calls are TRBV4-2 and TRBJ2-1; D is unclear. Trimming removed 0 bases from V and 16 bases from J, with 19 bases in between. Germline V gives CDR1 LGHNA, CDR2 YNFKEQ. This CDR3 has 14 residues.

This chain links TRBV11-2 with TRBJ1-1; D is undetermined. The CDR3 is made up of 18 amino acids. The V end was cut by 0 bases, the J end by 1 base, with 18 bases between. Looked up from germline, CDR1 is SGHAT and CDR2 is FQNNGV. The CDR3 coding sequence is TGTGCCAGCAGCTTAGATAAGAGGGCCCAGACATGGAACACTGAAGCTTTCTTT. It encodes CASSLDKRAQTWNTEAFF.

This clone was recorded once. This sequence joins TRBV2 and TRBJ2-3; TRBD1 matches at 7 bases. CDR1 and CDR2 (germline): SNHLY, FYNNEI. The CDR3 extends over 16 amino acids. Trimming cost V 8 bases and J 0 bases; bases outside gene matches: 11. The CDR3: CASSIQGQLSTDTQYF. The CDR3, as DNA: TGTGCCAGCTCGATTCAGGGACAGCTTAGCACAGATACGCAGTATTTT. Combining the CDR3 with reference TRBV2 and TRBJ2-3 gives the whole variable domain EPEVTQTPSHQVTQMGQEVILRCVPISNHLYFYWYRQILGQKVEFLVSFYNNEISEKSEIFDDQFSVERPDGSNFTLKIRSTKLEDSAMYFCASSIQGQLSTDTQYFGPGTRLTVL.

The chain joins TRBV7-9 to TRBJ2-7; 7 nucleotides agree with TRBD2. The V segment lost 0 bases and the J segment 0 bases; nucleotides outside the gene matches: 8. The germline CDR1 and CDR2 sequences are SEHNR and FQNEAQ (reference sequence). There are 17 residues in the CDR3. The CDR3 here is CASSLAVAGVSSYEQYF. As DNA, the CDR3 is TGTGCCAGCAGCTTAGCGGTGGCGGGAGTCAGCTCCTACGAGCAGTACTTC.

The chain employs TRBV10-3 and TRBJ2-3, with D possibly TRBD2 on 5 matching bases. The CDR3 is made up of 17 amino acids. V lost 0 bases to trimming and J lost 3 bases, with 16 bases between them. The germline V gene has CDR1 ENHRY and CDR2 SYGVKD. CDR3 in DNA: TGTGCCATCAGTGAGTCGATTCGGTCGGGGTTGACAGATACGCAGTATTTT. Translation gives CAISESIRSGLTDTQYF.

CDR3 sequence (DNA): TGTGCCAGCACCCCCAGGTCAGGGGCAGGGGATACGCAGTATTTT. Translating it yields CASTPRSGAGDTQYF. This chain connects TRBV6-6 to TRBJ2-3, with a possible D match to TRBD1 (6 bases). The CDR3 extends over 15 amino acids. Trimming took off 7 bases at V and 6 bases at J, with 20 bases between the two ends. Per germline, CDR1 MNHNY and CDR2 SVGAGI (reference sequence).

The chain uses TRBV7-8 and TRBJ2-7; the match to TRBD1 covers 7 bases. The V gene end was trimmed by 5 bases and the J gene end by 3 bases; junction bases not matched to a gene: 13. Germline CDR1 SGHVS, CDR2 FQNEAQ. The CDR3 consists of 16 residues. As DNA, the CDR3 is TGTGCCAGCAGCATCGAACCCGGGACAGCGAGCTACGAGCAGTACTTC. Encoded protein: CASSIEPGTASYEQYF.

Here the CDR3 DNA reads TGTGCCAGCAGCCAACGTACAGGGTTTGAGCCGAGCCATGGCTACACCTTC. Translated: CASSQRTGFEPSHGYTF. V and J are TRBV3-1 (or the pseudogene TRBV3-2) and TRBJ1-2; possible D gene TRBD1, 6 bases. Germline lookup yields CDR1 LGHDT and CDR2 YNNKEL (reference sequence). CDR3 length: 17 residues. Trimming pared 2 bases from V and 6 bases from J, leaving 22 bases between.

The chain is built from TRBV2 and TRBJ2-7, with 8 positions matching TRBD1. The junction had 6 bases not matched to a gene; V was cut back by 1 base and J by 4 bases. Germline loops: CDR1 SNHLY, CDR2 FYNNEI. CDR3 size: 15 residues. This CDR3 reads CASSEVQGARYEQYF. The CDR3 DNA reads TGTGCCAGCAGTGAAGTCCAGGGGGCACGTTACGAGCAGTACTTC. The complete variable domain, with remaining parts taken from reference TRBV2 and TRBJ2-7, reads EPEVTQTPSHQVTQMGQEVILRCVPISNHLYFYWYRQILGQKVEFLVSFYNNEISEKSEIFDDQFSVERPDGSNFTLKIRSTKLEDSAMYFCASSEVQGARYEQYFGPGTRLTVT.

CDR3 coding DNA: TGTGCCAGCTCACCCGGACTAGCGGGCCCCGCCACCGGGGAGCTGTTTTTT. Translated: CASSPGLAGPATGELFF. The chain joins TRBV18 to TRBJ2-2; 11 nucleotides match TRBD2. The CDR3 runs 17 residues. Germline lookup yields CDR1 KGHSH and CDR2 LQKENI. Trimming removed 3 bases from V and 4 bases from J; junction bases left unmatched: 7.

V is TRBV19 and J is TRBJ1-2, with 8 positions matching TRBD1. Germline CDR1 and CDR2: LNHDA and SQIVND (reference sequence). With 3 bases clipped from V and 7 bases from J, the junction kept 10 bases outside the gene matches. The CDR3 consists of 15 residues. Written as DNA, the CDR3 is TGTGCCAGTAGTATCGGAAACAGGGGGAGCCTTGGCTACACCTTC. It codes for CASSIGNRGSLGYTF.

This clone has only a few counts. CDR3 nucleotide sequence: TGTGCCAGCAGCTCGAGGGACAGGGGAGTGTTCTTC. Translating it yields CASSSRDRGVFF. V and J are TRBV11-1 and TRBJ2-1; 10 nucleotides line up with TRBD1. Germline values: CDR1 SGHAT, CDR2 FQDESV (reference sequence). CDR3 length: 12 residues. J lost 15 bases, V lost 4 bases, and 6 bases had no gene match.